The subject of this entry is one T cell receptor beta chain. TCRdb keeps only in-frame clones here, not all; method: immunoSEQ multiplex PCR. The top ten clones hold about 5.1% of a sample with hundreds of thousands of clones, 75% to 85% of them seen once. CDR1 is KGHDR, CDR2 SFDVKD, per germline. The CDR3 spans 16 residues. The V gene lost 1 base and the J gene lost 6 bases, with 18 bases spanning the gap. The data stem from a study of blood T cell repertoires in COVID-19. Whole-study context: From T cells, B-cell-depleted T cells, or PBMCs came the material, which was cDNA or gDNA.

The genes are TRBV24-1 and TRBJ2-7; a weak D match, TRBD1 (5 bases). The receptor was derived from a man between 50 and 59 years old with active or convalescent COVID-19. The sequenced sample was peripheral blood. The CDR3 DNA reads TGTGCCACCAGTGATTTCCGTCAGGGAACTTTGTCCGAGCAGTACTTC. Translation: CATSDFRQGTLSEQYF.